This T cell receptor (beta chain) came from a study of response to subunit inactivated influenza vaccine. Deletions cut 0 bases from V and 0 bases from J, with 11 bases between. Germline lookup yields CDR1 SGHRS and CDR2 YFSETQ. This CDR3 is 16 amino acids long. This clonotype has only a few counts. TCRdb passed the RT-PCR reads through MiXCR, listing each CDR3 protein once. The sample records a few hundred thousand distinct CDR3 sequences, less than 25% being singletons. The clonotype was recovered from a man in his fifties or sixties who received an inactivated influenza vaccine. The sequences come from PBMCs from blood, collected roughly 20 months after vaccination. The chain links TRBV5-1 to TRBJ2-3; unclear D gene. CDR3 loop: CASSLGAAQSTDTQYF. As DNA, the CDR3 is TGCGCCAGCAGCTTGGGGGCAGCGCAAAGCACAGATACGCAGTATTTT. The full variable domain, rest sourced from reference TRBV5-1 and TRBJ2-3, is KAGVTQTPRYLIKTRGQQVTLSCSPISGHRSVSWYQQTPGQGLQFLFEYFSETQRNKGNFPGRFSGRQFSNSRSEMNVSTLELGDSALYLCASSLGAAQSTDTQYFGPGTRLTVL.